This T cell receptor beta chain was sequenced for a study of T cell responses to AZD1222 COVID-19 vaccine. As to this clone: Antigen unknown.

Germline V gives CDR1 MNHEY, CDR2 SVGAGI. After removal of 1 base from V and 5 bases from J, the junction contained 0 bases not matched to a gene. The CDR3 contains 13 residues. Libraries were prepared by immunoSEQ multiplex PCR; TCRdb keeps only in-frame clonotypes and omits some of them. Of around 180,000 clones in the sample, roughly 87% are singletons; the top ten hold approximately 2.5%. Study-wide findings and caveats: Mostly white British, mostly female donors; authors suggested clonal diversity may be underestimated. Vaccine-associated CD4 TCRs ranged over spike, dominating at 160-218 and 743-854.

The receptor was derived from an adult in good health. This specimen consisted of peripheral blood, obtained on day 0 of AZD1222 vaccination. This chain joins TRBV6-5 and TRBJ2-3; TRBD2 matches at 7 bases. The CDR3 protein is CASSYWGGDTQYF. The CDR3 nucleotides are TGTGCCAGCAGTTACTGGGGGGGAGATACGCAGTATTTT.